What follows are 29 T cell receptor beta chains derived from one specimen sequenced in a study of cytomegalovirus exposure and HLA in healthy donors. With 60 Vbeta and 13 Jbeta primers, the PCR was carried out. The table came from immunoSEQ multiplex PCR; TCRdb's copy has only in-frame clones and leaves some out. The sample has about 170,000 clones, under 85% seen once. The material sequenced was PBMCs. The receptor set was obtained from a woman under 30 in good health and CMV-seropositive.

A remark on this clone: Other nucleotide sequences from this sample produce the same CDR3. This rearrangement joins TRBV30 to TRBJ1-1; the D is unclear. The CDR3 runs to 11 residues. V was cut by 0 bases and J by 8 bases, with 7 bases left in between. The germline CDR1 and CDR2 sequences are GTSNPN and SVGIG (reference sequence). CDR3 coding DNA: TGTGCCTGGAGTGTTGGGCAAGAAGCTTTCTTT. Translation gives CAWSVGQEAFF. The full variable domain, with the rest looked up from reference TRBV30 and TRBJ1-1, is SQTIHQWPATLVQPVGSPLSLECTVEGTSNPNLYWYRQAAGRGLQLLFYSVGIGQISSEVPQNLSASRPQDRQFILSSKKLLLSDSGFYLCAWSVGQEAFFGQGTRLTVV.

V usage is TRBV5-4 and J usage is TRBJ2-4; 12 bases are shared with TRBD2. Germline V gene data show CDR1 as SGHNT and CDR2 as YYREEE (reference sequence). The length of the CDR3 is 18 residues. The junction had 4 bases not matched to a gene; V was cut back by 0 bases and J by 0 bases. CDR3 in DNA: TGTGCCAGCAGCTTGGAGCCTAGCGGGGGGGGAGCCAAAAACATTCAGTACTTC. It codes for CASSLEPSGGGAKNIQYF.

Here the CDR3 DNA reads TGTGCCAGCAGTGTAGACAGCAACTATGGCTACACCTTC. It encodes CASSVDSNYGYTF. The chain carries TRBV6-4 and TRBJ1-2; TRBD1 might be the D (5 bases). Per germline, CDR1 MRHNA and CDR2 SNTAGT. Trimming took 4 bases from V and 2 from J, leaving 8 bases between them. The CDR3 extends over 13 amino acids.

The chain uses TRBV6-5 and TRBJ1-5, with D possibly being TRBD1 (5 bases). The V gene lost 7 bases and the J gene lost 6 bases, with 13 bases spanning the gap. The V gene's germline CDR1 is MNHEY and CDR2 SVGAGI. The CDR3 runs 13 residues. The CDR3 DNA reads as TGTGCCAGCATGGCAGGGCAGTTTCAGCCCCAGCATTTT. Its protein product is CASMAGQFQPQHF.

J is TRBJ1-5 and V is TRBV21-1; the table calls TRBD1, which could not be checked here. TRBV21-1 is a pseudogene locus. The CDR3 runs to 20 residues. The CDR3 reads CASSKGGAPGQKYSNQPQHF. In nucleotides, the CDR3 is TGTGCCAGCAGCAAAGGAGGGGCTCCGGGACAGAAGTATAGCAATCAGCCCCAGCATTTT.

The chain is built from TRBV9 and TRBJ2-1, with 8 bases identical to TRBD2. This CDR3 spans 14 amino acids. CDR1 and CDR2 from the germline V gene are SGDLS and YYNGEE. V trimming: 0 bases; J trimming: 9 bases; junction bases outside the gene matches: 5. CDR3 nucleotides: TGTGCCAGCAGCGTAGGAGGGCTAGCGGGTGAGCAGTTCTTC. It specifies CASSVGGLAGEQFF.

This sequence joins TRBV29-1 and TRBJ2-3; a possible D gene is TRBD2 (6 bases). This CDR3 is 16 amino acids long. V gave up 5 bases and J gave up 4 bases, with 22 bases separating them. Germline V gene lookup returns CDR1 SQVTM and CDR2 ANQGSEA. The CDR3, as DNA: TGCAGCGTTCCTTTGCCCGGGGTAGTAGCGGCAGATACGCAGTATTTT. Amino acid sequence: CSVPLPGVVAADTQYF.

The chain employs TRBV7-8 and TRBJ1-5; no clear D gene. Per the germline V gene, CDR1 is SGHVS and CDR2 is FQNEAQ. Trimming left V 2 bases short and J 6 bases short, with 11 bases between. The CDR3 sequence is 14 residues long. This CDR3 reads CASSLLGGAQPQHF. As DNA, the CDR3 is TGTGCCAGCAGCTTACTAGGAGGAGCTCAGCCCCAGCATTTT.

For the CDR3, the DNA is TGTGCCAGCAGCCAAGATATTGGGACAGACCAAGAGACCCAGTACTTC. Protein sequence: CASSQDIGTDQETQYF. The rearrangement uses TRBV4-2 and TRBJ2-5, with 7 positions matching TRBD1. CDR3 size: 16 residues. V shed 0 bases, J shed 0 bases, and the junction held 4 bases outside the gene matches. Germline V gene sequence: CDR1 LGHNA, CDR2 YNFKEQ.

The chain links TRBV7-2 to TRBJ1-1; no firm D call. The V gene's germline CDR1 is SGHTA and CDR2 FQGNSA. This CDR3 spans 12 amino acids. V lost 5 bases and J 2 bases, leaving 6 bases between the germline ends. This chain's CDR3 is CASSLLNTEAFF. For the CDR3, the DNA is TGTGCCAGCAGCCTCTTAAACACTGAAGCTTTCTTT.

The chain couples TRBV27 to TRBJ1-2; 7 bases are shared with TRBD1. The CDR3 covers 15 residues. From germline, CDR1 is MNHEY and CDR2 SMNVEV (reference sequence). The junction had 13 bases not matched to a gene; V was cut back by 6 bases and J by 6 bases. The DNA for the CDR3 is TGTGCCAGCAGCCTCGGGACAGCCCTCATCGATGGCTACACCTTC. This sequence encodes CASSLGTALIDGYTF.

This clone appeared once. Other DNA sequences of this sample code for an identical CDR3. The genes are TRBV7-2 and TRBJ1-2, with D perhaps TRBD1 (5 bases). From germline, CDR1 is SGHTA and CDR2 FQGNSA. The CDR3 sequence is 13 residues long. Trimming left V 1 base short and J 4 bases short, with 7 bases between. CDR3 DNA sequence: TGTGCCAGCAGCTTAGGACAGACCTATGGCTACACCTTC. Protein sequence: CASSLGQTYGYTF.

The rearrangement links TRBV7-8 to TRBJ2-7; 9 bases map to TRBD1. CDR3 size: 14 residues. Germline CDR1 and CDR2: SGHVS and FQNEAQ. J gave up 4 bases and V 4 bases, and 5 bases lay outside the gene matches. The CDR3 nucleotides are TGTGCCAGCAGCTCCGGGACAGGGCCATACGAGCAGTACTTC. Its protein is CASSSGTGPYEQYF.

V is TRBV6-1 and J is TRBJ2-3; D may be TRBD1 (6 bases). Trimming removed 2 bases from V and 8 bases from J, with 11 bases in between. Germline V gene lookup returns CDR1 MNHNS and CDR2 SASEGT. The CDR3 contains 13 residues. CDR3 amino acids: CASSERGQRTQYF. The CDR3 coding sequence is TGTGCCAGCAGTGAAAGGGGACAACGTACGCAGTATTTT.

The V and J genes are TRBV7-2 and TRBJ1-6; TRBD1 matches at 7 bases. The CDR3 extends over 17 amino acids. V was clipped by 5 bases and J by 6 bases; unmatched bases: 13. Germline V CDR1 and CDR2: SGHTA, FQGNSA. As DNA, the CDR3 is TGTGCCAGCAGCGCGCGATGGGACAGCGGCTCTAATTCACCCCTCCACTTT. Translated: CASSARWDSGSNSPLHF. Variable domain in full (rest from reference TRBV7-2 and TRBJ1-6): GAGVSQSPSNKVTEKGKDVELRCDPISGHTALYWYRQSLGQGLEFLIYFQGNSAPDKSGLPSDRFSAERTGGSVSTLTIQRTQQEDSAVYLCASSARWDSGSNSPLHFGNGTRLTVT.

About this clone itself: The identical CDR3 is also encoded by other nucleotide sequences in the sample. The chain is built from TRBV6-5 and TRBJ1-5; 9 positions agree with TRBD1. Trimming took 6 bases from V and 0 from J; bases not matched to a gene: 3. CDR1 is MNHEY and CDR2 is SVGAGI in the germline V gene. CDR3 length: 15 amino acids. Written as DNA, the CDR3 is TGTGCCAGCAGACCGGACAGGGGTAGCAATCAGCCCCAGCATTTT. Amino acids: CASRPDRGSNQPQHF.

The chain employs TRBV7-9 and TRBJ2-2, with D possibly TRBD1 on 7 matching bases. The CDR3 consists of 17 residues. Trimming removed 4 bases at V and 1 base at J, with 16 bases between. Germline V gene sequence: CDR1 SEHNR, CDR2 FQNEAQ (reference sequence). The CDR3 DNA follows: TGTGCCAGCAGCTCCGCGACAGGGACTCTGAACACCGGGGAGCTGTTTTTT. This encodes CASSSATGTLNTGELFF.

In nucleotides, the CDR3 is TGTGCCAGCAGGCCCGAGACAGGGACGTACAATGAGCAGTTCTTC. Its translation is CASRPETGTYNEQFF. V and J are TRBV7-6 and TRBJ2-1; TRBD1 aligns across 7 bases. The CDR3 runs 15 residues. V shed 6 bases, J shed 4 bases, and the junction held 9 bases outside the gene matches. CDR1 SGHVS and CDR2 FNYEAQ come from the germline V gene.

This chain uses TRBV5-4 with TRBJ2-3; possible D gene TRBD1, 6 bases. Trimming stripped 4 bases from V and 2 bases from J, with 17 bases between. The germline CDR1 and CDR2 sequences are SGHNT and YYREEE (reference sequence). CDR3 size: 16 residues. The CDR3 protein is CASSHRGHGITDTQYF. CDR3 nucleotides: TGTGCCAGCAGCCATAGGGGACACGGAATCACAGATACGCAGTATTTT.

This clone was recorded once. The chain recombines TRBV7-3 with TRBJ2-3, with D unclear. V dropped 0 bases and J dropped 0 bases, with 16 bases sitting between them. CDR3 length equals 18 residues. Germline CDR1 SGHTA, CDR2 FQGTGA. CDR3 loop: CASSLTPLARISTDTQYF. The CDR3 DNA follows: TGTGCCAGCAGCTTAACGCCCCTCGCGCGGATAAGCACAGATACGCAGTATTTT.

The chain has TRBV7-2 and TRBJ2-1; TRBD2 matches 11 bases. J lost 8 bases, V lost 2 bases, and 14 bases had no gene match. The CDR3 contains 18 residues. Per germline, CDR1 SGHTA and CDR2 FQGNSA. DNA for the CDR3: TGTGCCAGCAGCTTACCCCGCAATAGCGGGGGGGCCGTCTATGAGCAGTTCTTC. This sequence encodes CASSLPRNSGGAVYEQFF.

J is TRBJ1-4 and V is TRBV5-1; maybe TRBD1 (6 bases). The V end was cut by 4 bases, the J end by 1 base, with 8 bases between. Germline lookup yields CDR1 SGHRS and CDR2 YFSETQ. This CDR3 comprises 14 residues. CDR3 protein: CASSPQGTNEKLFF. In DNA, the CDR3 is TGCGCCAGCAGCCCACAGGGAACTAATGAAAAACTGTTTTTT.

On this clone itself: An end of the junction does not agree with germline; a read error may underlie this. The gene calls are TRBV7-9 and TRBJ2-7; D unclear. This CDR3 is built from 12 residues. Germline V lookup: CDR1 SEHNR, CDR2 FQNEAQ (reference sequence). CDR3 nucleotides: TGTTCCAGCAGCTTAGTCGAGTACGAGCAGTACTTC. It yields the protein CSSSLVEYEQYF.

This clone was seen a few times. This chain uses TRBV4-1 with TRBJ1-4, with D uncertain. The CDR3 contains 16 residues. The V end lost 4 bases, the J end lost 3 bases, and 15 bases lay between the germline ends. Germline-derived CDR1 and CDR2 are MGHRA and YSYEKL. The CDR3 loop is CASSLRDGLSNEKLFF. The DNA of the CDR3 is TGCGCCAGCAGCCTCCGAGACGGACTTTCTAATGAAAAACTGTTTTTT.

V and J are TRBV15 and TRBJ1-1; no firm D call. Germline values: CDR1 LNHNV, CDR2 YYDKDF (reference sequence). The CDR3 has 13 residues. The V gene lost 3 bases and the J gene lost 1 base, with 6 bases spanning the gap. CDR3 coding DNA: TGTGCCACCAGCAGCCCCCAGAACACTGAAGCTTTCTTT. It codes for CATSSPQNTEAFF.

The chain joins TRBV30 to TRBJ2-7; D perhaps matches TRBD1 (5 bases). V gave up 2 bases and J gave up 0 bases, with 11 bases separating them. There are 14 residues in the CDR3. CDR1 and CDR2 (germline): GTSNPN, SVGIG (reference sequence). CDR3 residues: CAWSLTVASYEQYF. In DNA form, the CDR3 reads TGTGCCTGGAGTTTGACAGTCGCCTCCTACGAGCAGTACTTC.

The rearrangement links TRBV7-9 to TRBJ2-7, with 9 nucleotides matching TRBD1. The germline V gene encodes CDR1 SEHNR and CDR2 FQNEAQ (reference sequence). Losses at the gene ends were 5 bases for V and 1 base for J; bases not matched to a gene: 12. The CDR3 consists of 17 residues. The CDR3: CASSPTTYGQGSYEQYF. CDR3 nucleotides: TGTGCCAGCAGCCCAACGACTTATGGACAGGGGTCCTACGAGCAGTACTTC.

The chain uses TRBV6-5 and TRBJ2-3, with a tentative D call TRBD1 (6 bases). The CDR3 has 14 amino acids. Trimming stripped 5 bases from V and 4 bases from J, with 13 bases between. In germline, CDR1 is MNHEY, CDR2 SVGAGI. In DNA, the CDR3 is TGTGCCAGCAGTGTCGGGACATACGCAGATACGCAGTATTTT. Translated: CASSVGTYADTQYF.

The rearrangement links TRBV19 to TRBJ2-7; a possible D gene is TRBD2 (5 bases). Germline V gene lookup returns CDR1 LNHDA and CDR2 SQIVND (reference sequence). V was cut by 1 base and J by 6 bases, with 16 bases left in between. The CDR3 is made up of 15 amino acids. CDR3 region: CASSIVPRGIGEQYF. In DNA, the CDR3 is TGTGCCAGTAGTATAGTTCCTAGAGGGATCGGCGAGCAGTACTTC.